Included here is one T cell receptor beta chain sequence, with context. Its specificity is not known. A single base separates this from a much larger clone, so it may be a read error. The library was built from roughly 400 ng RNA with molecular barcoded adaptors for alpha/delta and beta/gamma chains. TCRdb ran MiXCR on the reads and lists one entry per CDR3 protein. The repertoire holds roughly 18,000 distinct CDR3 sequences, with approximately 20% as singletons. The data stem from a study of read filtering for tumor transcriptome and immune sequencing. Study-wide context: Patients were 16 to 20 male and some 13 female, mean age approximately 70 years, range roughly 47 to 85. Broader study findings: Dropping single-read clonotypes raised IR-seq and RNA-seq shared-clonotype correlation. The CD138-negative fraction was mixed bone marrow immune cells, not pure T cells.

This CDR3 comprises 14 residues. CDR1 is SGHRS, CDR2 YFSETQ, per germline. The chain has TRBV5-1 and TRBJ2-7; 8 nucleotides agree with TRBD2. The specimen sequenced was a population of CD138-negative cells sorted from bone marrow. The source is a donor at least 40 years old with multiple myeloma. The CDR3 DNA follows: TGCGCCAGCAGCCGGGGGGGCTTCTCCTACGAGCAGCACTTC. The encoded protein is CASSRGGFSYEQHF.